Listed below are T cell receptor beta chains from one sample, sequenced in a study of blood T cell repertoires in COVID-19. Only in-frame clones appear in the TCRdb table, and some are missing; sequencing was by immunoSEQ multiplex PCR. The sample consists of approximately 200,000 clones, about 85% of them appearing once. The specimen was PBMCs or T cells enriched from blood (not recorded which). The receptors here all came from a man aged 35-49 years who had recovered from COVID-19. Each CDR3 is given with its conserved first and last residue. D genes are given only for firm matches. The size entry is marked missing in some rows and otherwise reads once, few, many or a size class.

j_call | cdr3_length | d_call | clone_size | v_call | cdr3_aa | cdr3_nt
TRBJ1-5 | 15 | . | . | TRBV4-3 | CASSEGRWGNQPQHF | TGCGCCAGCAGCGAGGGCAGGTGGGGAAATCAGCCCCAGCATTTT
TRBJ2-1 | 15 | TRBD2 | . | TRBV9 | CASSEGLAGYNEQFF | TGTGCCAGCAGCGAGGGACTAGCGGGTTACAATGAGCAGTTCTTC
TRBJ2-5 | 14 | . | . | TRBV30 | CAWDRLGGQETQYF | TGTGCCTGGGACAGATTGGGGGGCCAAGAGACCCAGTACTTC
TRBJ2-7 | 15 | . | . | TRBV5-1 | CASSLVPGSLGEQYF | TGCGCCAGCAGCTTGGTTCCCGGGAGTCTCGGCGAGCAGTACTTC
TRBJ1-3 | 15 | . | . | TRBV10-3 | CAISPGQRTGNTIYF | TGTGCCATCAGCCCGGGACAACGCACTGGAAACACCATATATTTT
TRBJ2-3 | 10 | . | . | TRBV19 | CASSTLTQYF | TGTGCCAGCTCTACTCTTACGCAGTATTTT
TRBJ1-2 | 12 | TRBD1 | . | TRBV28 | CASRTGLYGYTF | TGTGCCAGCAGGACAGGGCTGTATGGCTACACCTTC
TRBJ2-1 | 16 | TRBD2 | . | TRBV6-4 | CASSGLAGVGYNEQFF | TGTGCCAGCAGCGGACTAGCGGGAGTGGGATACAATGAGCAGTTCTTC
TRBJ2-5 | 14 | . | . | TRBV2 | CASSEGGAGETQYF | TGTGCCAGCAGTGAAGGCGGGGCCGGGGAGACCCAGTACTTC
TRBJ2-5 | 14 | TRBD1 | . | TRBV2 | CASRGDSIQETQYF | TGTGCCAGCAGAGGGGACAGTATCCAAGAGACCCAGTACTTC
TRBJ2-7 | 15 | TRBD1 | . | TRBV18 | CASSQTGTGGSEQYF | TGTGCCAGCTCACAGACCGGGACAGGGGGTAGTGAGCAGTACTTC
TRBJ2-2 | 15 | TRBD2 | . | TRBV15 | CATSRDSGVTGELFF | TGTGCCACCAGCAGAGATAGCGGGGTTACCGGGGAGCTGTTTTTT
TRBJ2-1 | 17 | TRBD2 | . | TRBV3-1/TRBV3-2 | CASSQVFWVAGYNEQFF | TGTGCCAGCAGCCAAGTCTTTTGGGTAGCGGGGTACAATGAGCAGTTCTTC
TRBJ2-7 | 13 | TRBD1 | . | TRBV6-5 | CATQDRGPLEQYF | TGTGCCACCCAGGACAGGGGGCCGCTCGAGCAGTACTTC
TRBJ2-1 | 16 | . | . | TRBV19 | CASSIGSSYTYNEQFF | TGTGCCAGTAGTATAGGGTCGTCTTACACCTACAATGAGCAGTTCTTC
TRBJ1-5 | 13 | . | . | TRBV6-5 | CASSRQFNQPQHF | TGTGCCAGCAGTAGACAGTTCAATCAGCCCCAGCATTTT
TRBJ2-7 | 15 | . | . | TRBV6-2/TRBV6-3 | CASSLLRTLEGEQYF | TGTGCCAGCAGTCTTTTAAGGACTCTCGAGGGCGAGCAGTACTTC
TRBJ2-7 | 14 | TRBD2 | . | TRBV9 | CASSGTSGSTEQYF | TGTGCCAGCAGCGGGACTAGCGGGAGTACCGAGCAGTACTTC
TRBJ1-1 | 15 | TRBD1 | . | TRBV2 | CASVEQGARVSKNSF | TGTGCCAGCGTTGAACAGGGGGCGAGGGTCTCGAAGAATAGCTTT
TRBJ2-3 | 13 | . | . | TRBV15 | CATSYPGVSTQYF | TGTGCCACCAGCTATCCAGGGGTCAGCACGCAGTATTTT
TRBJ2-1 | 18 | TRBD2 | . | TRBV28 | CASSLRVLAGGPSNEQFF | TGTGCCAGCAGTTTACGGGTCTTAGCGGGAGGGCCATCCAATGAGCAGTTCTTC
TRBJ2-6 | 19 | . | . | TRBV4-3 | CASSRILPVSGSGANVLTF | TGCGCCAGCAGCCGAATTCTACCGGTCTCGGGCTCTGGGGCCAACGTCCTGACTTTC
TRBJ1-2 | 13 | TRBD1 | . | TRBV29-1 | CSVDSDRDYGYTF | TGCAGCGTTGACTCCGACAGGGACTATGGCTACACCTTC
TRBJ1-5 | 13 | . | . | TRBV28 | CASSLEQGGPQHF | TGTGCCAGCAGTTTGGAGCAGGGCGGGCCCCAGCATTTT
TRBJ1-2 | 14 | . | . | TRBV7-9 | CASSQSPGDYGYTF | TGTGCCAGCAGCCAGAGTCCAGGGGACTATGGCTACACCTTC
TRBJ2-3 | 13 | TRBD2 | once | TRBV28 | CASSREGPDTQYF | TGTGCCAGCAGTCGGGAGGGCCCAGATACGCAGTATTTT
TRBJ2-1 | 12 | TRBD2 | . | TRBV5-1 | CASSREGGEQFF | TGCGCCAGCAGCCGGGAGGGGGGCGAGCAGTTCTTC
TRBJ1-5 | 13 | . | few | TRBV12-3/TRBV12-4 | CASSTGETQPQHF | TGTGCCAGCAGCACCGGGGAAACTCAGCCCCAGCATTTT
TRBJ2-5 | 13 | . | . | TRBV7-2 | CASSSRDRETQYF | TGTGCCAGCAGCTCAAGAGATCGGGAGACCCAGTACTTC
TRBJ2-5 | 15 | TRBD1 | . | TRBV3-1/TRBV3-2 | CASSSRTGAGETQYF | TGTGCCAGCAGCTCACGGACAGGGGCGGGGGAGACCCAGTACTTC
TRBJ2-5 | 15 | TRBD1 | . | TRBV28 | CASSFGTGIRETQYF | TGTGCCAGCAGTTTTGGGACAGGGATTCGAGAGACCCAGTACTTC
TRBJ2-3 | 15 | . | . | TRBV5-1 | CASSLAAGDTDTQYF | TGCGCCAGCAGCTTAGCGGCAGGGGACACAGATACGCAGTATTTT
TRBJ1-4 | 14 | TRBD1 | few | TRBV3-1/TRBV3-2 | CASSRGTGGEKLFF | TGTGCCAGCAGCCGAGGGACAGGAGGGGAAAAACTGTTTTTT
TRBJ2-7 | 13 | TRBD2 | once | TRBV2 | CASSKGGSGEQYF | TGTGCCAGCAGTAAGGGAGGGTCCGGCGAGCAGTACTTC
TRBJ1-1 | 19 | . | . | TRBV11-2 | CASSLVPPHPSLMNTEAFF | TGTGCCAGCAGCTTAGTACCCCCCCACCCGAGCCTCATGAACACTGAAGCTTTCTTT
TRBJ2-3 | 14 | TRBD1 | . | TRBV3-1/TRBV3-2 | CASSQRQGADTQYF | TGTGCCAGCAGCCAGCGACAGGGCGCAGATACGCAGTATTTT
TRBJ2-4 | 15 | TRBD1 | . | TRBV18 | CASSPAGQGKNIQYF | TGTGCCAGCTCCCCAGCGGGACAGGGCAAAAACATTCAGTACTTC
TRBJ2-2 | 17 | . | few | TRBV15 | CATSRDIFRVGTGELFF | TGTGCCACCAGCAGAGACATTTTCAGGGTGGGCACCGGGGAGCTGTTTTTT
TRBJ2-7 | 11 | . | once | TRBV20-1 | CSARSGHEQYF | TGCAGTGCCCGCTCGGGTCACGAGCAGTACTTC
TRBJ1-2 | 19 | TRBD1 | . | TRBV5-4 | CASSPEPTGTLTTNYGYTF | TGTGCCAGCAGCCCCGAACCGACAGGGACGCTGACAACCAACTATGGCTACACCTTC
TRBJ1-2 | 12 | . | . | TRBV19 | CAGYGGEHGYTF | TGTGCCGGATACGGCGGGGAACATGGCTACACCTTC
TRBJ1-3 | 14 | . | . | TRBV29-1 | CSVVFATAGNTIYF | TGCAGCGTTGTATTCGCGACAGCTGGAAACACCATATATTTT